This TCR beta chain was profiled in a study of neurological immune-mediated disorders (dated by TCRdb to about 2019). Turning to the overall study: Peripheral blood TCR-beta repertoires from HTLV-I-associated myelopathy (HAM/TSP) patients, multiple sclerosis patients and healthy controls were compared by UMI-based sequencing. Alongside PBMC samples, the set of approximately 100 TCR-beta libraries contained longitudinal samples, technical triplicates, and paired CD4+ and CD8+ T-cell subsets that had been sorted. The cohort comprised 68 subjects: approximately 15 HAM/TSP patients, approximately 34 multiple sclerosis patients and 20 healthy controls. Technical triplicate libraries were sequenced to precisely calculate how much the frequency of each individual clone varied. What the study reported, not specific to this receptor: No identical CDR3 amino acid sequences were found to be shared among expanded clones across subjects, suggesting that TCR-beta repertoires were private in all groups. TCR clonal expansion was highest in HAM/TSP patients and lowest in MS patients, with MS patients falling below even healthy controls.

The sample's time point label, decoded: technical triplicate 3. For sorted-subset TCR libraries, about 1 million sorted CD4+ or CD8+ T cells were used. PBMCs were separated from peripheral blood using Ficoll-Hypaque density gradient centrifugation and then cryopreserved in liquid nitrogen. The study also sequenced paired sorted CD4+ and CD8+ subsets from healthy controls, HAM/TSP patients and MS patients. Trimming accounts for 3 bases at V and 0 bases at J, while the number of junction bases matched to no gene is 16. According to the germline V gene (reference sequence), CDR1 reads LNHNV and CDR2 reads YYDKDF. The CDR3 holds 20 amino acids from the cysteine to the phenylalanine. Of all the DNA, just the CDR3 is kept, 60 bases in frame from base 1. cDNA synthesis used template-switch 5'RACE with a primer carrying a 10-nucleotide random unique molecular identifier tagging each TCR transcript. Over 190 million TCR-beta sequences, covering 15-18 subjects, were produced in each sequencing run. Total RNA was extracted with the RNeasy kit. The KAPA Real-time Library Amplification kit was used to amplify TCR-beta VDJ regions with primers for the TCR constant region and the 5'RACE anchor. A first PCR added sample indexes and Illumina adaptors, and a second PCR then raised library yield. After purification with Ampure beads, the TCR product of roughly 650 bp was size-selected on a 2% E-gel SizeSelection system. Before pooling, libraries had their quality checked on a Bioanalyzer, their concentration measured with Qubit, and their quantity determined with the Kapa Library Quantification kit. An Illumina HiSeq 2500 sequenced the libraries paired-end 2 x 150 bp. To increase sequence diversity, 25-30% phiX was spiked into each library pool. The source study handled its data this way. The quality-filtered reads were processed with the UMI-based MiGEC pipeline, whose error correction step removed more than 80% of the raw TCR sequences. IMGT germline references were used for aligning VDJ genes, and each clonotype was defined as a unique CDR3 amino acid sequence together with its V-J genes. Clonal expansion, Shannon diversity and CDR3 relatedness were evaluated with VDJtools (CalcPairwiseDistances, ClusterSamples), while phylogenetic trees were built in CLCbio workbench. Expanded clones were defined as having at least 8 unique UMIs, based on coefficient-of-variation modelling across technical triplicates. TCRdb itself trimmed the public reads at Q25 with fastp, ran MiXCR and retained productive beta chains. Every CDR3 protein is listed once, alongside the most common genes and DNA of its rows. The V and J calls shown here were made by TCRdb, not taken from the authors' results. For this sample the table gives about 31,000 distinct CDR3 sequences, of which around 16% were detected only once. Almost 5% of the sample is held by the ten biggest clonotypes.

This clonotype was detected many times. Its antigen target is currently unknown. Qualities for individual bases were not recorded, and no much larger clone is one base off. Recombination joined TRBV15 with TRBJ2-7, with 11 central nucleotides matching TRBD2. Material: CD4+ T cells from blood. The source is a female donor with HTLV-1-associated myelopathy (HAM/TSP). The CDR3 reads as follows: CATSSERFLTSGIFSYEQYF. The DNA is TGTGCCACCAGCAGCGAAAGATTCTTGACTAGCGGGATATTCTCCTACGAGCAGTACTTC.